One sample yielded the 24 T cell receptor beta chains listed below, sequenced in a study of vaccination and CD4 T cells after COVID-19. No antigen has been assigned to these receptors. Treatment described: approximately 11-day PBMC culture with coronavirus spike peptide pools or control peptides (ViraFEST assay). The Oncomine TCR Beta short-read assay was applied to DNA of cultured CD4+ T cells. One entry per CDR3 protein results from TCRdb running MiXCR on the PCR reads. Of 10,000 or so distinct CDR3 sequences listed, approximately 57% were seen once; the top ten hold 9.1%. The source material was CD4+ T cells from blood, cultured in vitro. The receptors were gathered from a human donor who had recovered from COVID-19.

V gene TRBV19 combines with J gene TRBJ1-5, with D uncertain. Looked up from germline, CDR1 is LNHDA and CDR2 is SQIVND (reference sequence). Trimming took off 5 bases at V and 0 bases at J, with 11 bases between the two ends. The CDR3 spans 15 residues. CDR3 in amino acids: CASSVPGYSNQPQHF. For the CDR3, the DNA is TGTGCCAGTAGTGTGCCGGGGTATAGCAATCAGCCCCAGCATTTT. The full variable domain, rest sourced from reference TRBV19 and TRBJ1-5, is DGGITQSPKYLFRKEGQNVTLSCEQNLNHDAMYWYRQDPGQGLRLIYYSQIVNDFQKGDIAEGYSVSREKKESFPLTVTSAQKNPTAFYLCASSVPGYSNQPQHFGDGTRLSIL.

The rearrangement joins TRBV20-1 to TRBJ2-7; 10 bases line up with TRBD2. The CDR3 covers 19 residues. In germline, CDR1 is DFQATT, CDR2 SNEGSKA (reference sequence). V lost 4 bases to trimming and J lost 3 bases; unmatched junction nucleotides: 21. In DNA form, the CDR3 reads TGCAGTGCTAAGGTAGCGGGAGGCCATAGAACAACACCCATCTACGAGCAGTACTTC. Its protein product is CSAKVAGGHRTTPIYEQYF.

V is TRBV5-1 and J is TRBJ2-7; 7 bases agree with TRBD1. The CDR3 has 15 amino acids. The germline V gene encodes CDR1 SGHRS and CDR2 YFSETQ. V gave up 3 bases and J gave up 2 bases; unmatched junction bases: 8. The CDR3 bases are TGCGCCAGCAGCTCGATACAGGGGTCCCCCTACGAGCAGTACTTC. Encoded protein: CASSSIQGSPYEQYF.

This chain links TRBV27 with TRBJ1-2; no firm D call. Trimming shortened V by 6 bases and J by 0 bases, and 8 bases separated the two germline ends. This CDR3 spans 13 amino acids. CDR1 is MNHEY and CDR2 is SMNVEV in the germline V gene (reference sequence). In DNA form, the CDR3 reads TGTGCCAGCAGCCCTTTCCCTAACTATGGCTACACCTTC. It is translated as CASSPFPNYGYTF.

This rearrangement joins TRBV6-5 to TRBJ2-5, with D unresolved. The germline V gene encodes CDR1 MNHEY and CDR2 SVGAGI. The CDR3 contains 15 residues. The germline V and J ends were trimmed by 0 bases and 1 base, with 9 bases remaining between them. The CDR3: CASSYSASGQETQYF. The CDR3 coding sequence is TGTGCCAGCAGTTACTCGGCTTCAGGCCAAGAGACCCAGTACTTC.

V gene TRBV7-9 combines with J gene TRBJ1-3; D remains ambiguous. The V gene's germline CDR1 is SEHNR and CDR2 FQNEAQ (reference sequence). V was cut by 2 bases and J by 4 bases, with 15 bases left in between. This CDR3 spans 16 amino acids. This CDR3 is CASSLSGISPGNTIYF. DNA for the CDR3: TGTGCCAGCAGCTTATCCGGGATTTCCCCCGGAAACACCATATATTTT.

This rearrangement joins TRBV20-1 to TRBJ1-5; D not resolved. This CDR3 spans 15 amino acids. Trimming cost V 5 bases and J 2 bases, with 16 bases left between them. Germline CDR1 DFQATT, CDR2 SNEGSKA (reference sequence). The CDR3, as DNA: TGCAGTGCTGACGACCACCTCGGCGGCAATCAGCCCCAGCATTTT. Amino acids: CSADDHLGGNQPQHF.

In its sample, this clonotype was seen once. The V and J genes are TRBV20-1 and TRBJ2-7, with 10 bases fitting TRBD2. Trimming took 3 bases from V and 2 from J; bases not matched to a gene: 4. The CDR3 has 14 amino acids. Germline lookup yields CDR1 DFQATT and CDR2 SNEGSKA (reference sequence). The CDR3 DNA is TGCAGTGCTAGTTGGCTAGCGGGGGCCTACGAGCAGTACTTC. Residues: CSASWLAGAYEQYF.

The chain is built from TRBV10-3 and TRBJ2-5, with a weak D call TRBD2 (7 bases). The germline V gene encodes CDR1 ENHRY and CDR2 SYGVKD. The CDR3 consists of 15 residues. V was trimmed by 0 bases and J by 1 base, leaving 9 bases between them. The CDR3 coding sequence is TGTGCCATCAGTGAGTCGCGGGGGCTCCAAGAGACCCAGTACTTC. The encoded protein is CAISESRGLQETQYF.

The rearrangement uses TRBV2 and TRBJ1-2; 9 bases are a match to TRBD1. The CDR3 loop spans 12 amino acids. V lost 6 bases, J lost 6 bases, and 2 bases stayed unmatched. The V gene's germline CDR1 is SNHLY and CDR2 FYNNEI. The CDR3 DNA reads as TGTGCCAGCAGGGACAGGGGACATGGCTACACCTTC. This codes for CASRDRGHGYTF.

J is TRBJ1-5 and V is TRBV7-2; TRBD1 agrees at 7 bases. The germline V gene has CDR1 SGHTA and CDR2 FQGNSA. The CDR3 extends over 17 amino acids. The V gene end was trimmed by 5 bases and the J gene end by 4 bases; junction bases not matched to a gene: 14. CDR3 protein: CASSLRSDREGNQPQHF. Here the CDR3 DNA reads TGTGCCAGCAGCCTACGCTCCGACAGGGAAGGTAATCAGCCCCAGCATTTT.

The chain joins TRBV11-2 to TRBJ1-1, with TRBD1 as a possible D gene (5 bases). V dropped 1 base and J dropped 6 bases, with 15 bases sitting between them. The CDR3 totals 15 residues. The germline V gene encodes CDR1 SGHAT and CDR2 FQNNGV. The CDR3: CASSLGRGGLAEAFF. In DNA, the CDR3 is TGTGCCAGCAGCTTAGGTAGGGGCGGGTTGGCTGAAGCTTTCTTT.

J is TRBJ2-1 and V is TRBV6-1, with 9 bases aligning to TRBD2. Germline V gives CDR1 MNHNS, CDR2 SASEGT. V was clipped by 0 bases and J by 2 bases; unmatched bases: 2. The CDR3 has 16 residues. This CDR3 reads CASSEASGGAYNEQFF. DNA for the CDR3: TGTGCCAGCAGTGAAGCTAGCGGGGGCGCCTACAATGAGCAGTTCTTC.

The chain carries TRBV6-5 and TRBJ1-2; D is unresolved. Trimming removed 2 bases at V and 3 bases at J, with 7 bases between. This CDR3 has 13 residues. Germline V gene lookup returns CDR1 MNHEY and CDR2 SVGAGI. Here the CDR3 DNA reads TGTGCCAGCAGTTACCGTCCGGACTATGGCTACACCTTC. Residues: CASSYRPDYGYTF.

This chain joins TRBV20-1 and TRBJ2-3; D perhaps matches TRBD2 (6 bases). The CDR3 has 14 residues. V gave up 2 bases and J gave up 3 bases, with 12 bases separating them. Germline CDR1 is DFQATT and CDR2 is SNEGSKA (reference sequence). As DNA, the CDR3 is TGCAGTGCTAGAACCGGAGGGAATACAGATACGCAGTATTTT. Protein: CSARTGGNTDTQYF.

This chain links TRBV5-1 with TRBJ2-5; D is ambiguous. This CDR3 is built from 12 residues. The ends were cut back, 0 bases at V and 5 bases at J, with 5 bases in the middle. CDR1 and CDR2 (germline): SGHRS, YFSETQ. The CDR3 region is CASSLALETQYF. As DNA, the CDR3 is TGCGCCAGCAGCTTGGCGTTGGAGACCCAGTACTTC.

This clonotype was detected only a few times. This rearrangement joins TRBV24-1 to TRBJ1-5; 8 bases align to TRBD1. J was trimmed by 0 bases and V by 4 bases; bases with no gene match: 7. The CDR3 runs 17 residues. Germline lookup yields CDR1 KGHDR and CDR2 SFDVKD. For the CDR3, the DNA is TGTGCCACCAGTGAGTCCCGGACAGGGTTTAGCAATCAGCCCCAGCATTTT. Translation gives CATSESRTGFSNQPQHF.

The CDR3 DNA is TGTGCCACCACCGGGGATAGCAATCAGCCCCAGCATTTT. The encoded protein is CATTGDSNQPQHF. V is TRBV6-1 and J is TRBJ1-5; D unclear. The ends were cut back, 10 bases at V and 0 bases at J, with 10 bases in the middle. Looked up from germline, CDR1 is MNHNS and CDR2 is SASEGT. The CDR3 contains 13 residues.

The gene calls are TRBV20-1 and TRBJ1-5, with a tentative D call TRBD1 (5 bases). CDR3 length: 14 amino acids. Germline-derived CDR1 and CDR2 are DFQATT and SNEGSKA (reference sequence). Trimming shortened V by 0 bases and J by 1 base, and 7 bases separated the two germline ends. CDR3 in DNA: TGCAGTGCTAGAGAGGGACGAAGCAATCAGCCCCAGCATTTT. Its protein product is CSAREGRSNQPQHF.

This clonotype appeared once. The chain has TRBV2 and TRBJ2-2, with TRBD1 matching 8 bases. This CDR3 spans 15 amino acids. Germline V gives CDR1 SNHLY, CDR2 FYNNEI. V was clipped by 4 bases and J by 6 bases; unmatched bases: 7. CDR3 loop: CASSGGQVSAGELFF. Here the CDR3 DNA reads TGTGCCAGCAGTGGGGGACAGGTCTCAGCCGGGGAGCTGTTTTTT.

The rearrangement joins TRBV6-1 to TRBJ1-5; D possibly corresponds to TRBD1 (6 bases). CDR1 and CDR2 from the germline V gene are MNHNS and SASEGT. V lost 8 bases and J lost 11, with 19 bases in between. The CDR3 sequence is 13 residues long. In DNA form, the CDR3 reads TGTGCCAGCGAGGGGGGCAGGCCGCAGACCCAGCATTTT. Its translation is CASEGGRPQTQHF.

This chain links TRBV14 with TRBJ2-1, with 10 bases matching TRBD1. Germline loops: CDR1 SGHDN, CDR2 FVKESK. CDR3 length: 15 amino acids. J lost 0 bases, V lost 6 bases, and 2 bases had no gene match. CDR3 sequence (DNA): TGTGCCAGCAGTCGGACAGGGGGCTCCTACAATGAGCAGTTCTTC. It translates to CASSRTGGSYNEQFF.

This chain uses TRBV4-1 with TRBJ1-2; the D gene is possibly TRBD1 (5 bases). Germline V CDR1 and CDR2: MGHRA, YSYEKL. V was trimmed by 0 bases and J by 0 bases, leaving 11 bases between them. This CDR3 comprises 16 residues. CDR3 amino acids: CASSQDGRGTNYGYTF. CDR3 DNA: TGCGCCAGCAGCCAAGACGGACGGGGGACTAACTATGGCTACACCTTC.

J is TRBJ1-2 and V is TRBV6-5; 9 bases line up with TRBD1. The germline V gene encodes CDR1 MNHEY and CDR2 SVGAGI. V lost 2 bases and J lost 7; bases outside the gene matches: 14. The CDR3 covers 17 residues. The CDR3: CASSYRTGATSGVGYTF. The CDR3 nucleotides read TGTGCCAGCAGTTACCGGACAGGGGCGACTTCAGGGGTTGGCTACACCTTC.